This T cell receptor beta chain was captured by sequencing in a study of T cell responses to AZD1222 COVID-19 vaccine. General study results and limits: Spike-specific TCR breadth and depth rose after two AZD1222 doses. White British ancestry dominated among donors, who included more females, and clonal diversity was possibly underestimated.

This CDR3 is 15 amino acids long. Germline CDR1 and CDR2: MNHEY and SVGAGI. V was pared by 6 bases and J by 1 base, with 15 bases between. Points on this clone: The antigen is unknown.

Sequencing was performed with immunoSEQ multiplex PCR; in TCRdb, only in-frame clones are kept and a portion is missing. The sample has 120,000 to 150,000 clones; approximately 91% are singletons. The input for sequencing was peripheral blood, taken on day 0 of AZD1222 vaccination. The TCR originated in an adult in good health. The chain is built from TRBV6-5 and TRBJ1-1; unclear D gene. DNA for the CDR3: TGTGCCAGCAGCCGACCGAGACAACAGAACACTGAAGCTTTCTTT. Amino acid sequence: CASSRPRQQNTEAFF.